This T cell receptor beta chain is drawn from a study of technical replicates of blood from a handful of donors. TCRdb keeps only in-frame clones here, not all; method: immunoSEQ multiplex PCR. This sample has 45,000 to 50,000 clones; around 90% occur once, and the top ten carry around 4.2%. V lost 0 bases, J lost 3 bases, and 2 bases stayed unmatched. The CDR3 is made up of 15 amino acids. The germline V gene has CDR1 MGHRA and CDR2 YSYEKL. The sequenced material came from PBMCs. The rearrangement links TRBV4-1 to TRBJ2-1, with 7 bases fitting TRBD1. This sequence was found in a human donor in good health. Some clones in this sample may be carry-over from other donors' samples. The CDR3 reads CASSQDGTVYNEQFF. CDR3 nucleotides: TGCGCCAGCAGCCAAGATGGGACAGTCTACAATGAGCAGTTCTTC.